This T cell receptor beta chain is drawn from a study of CD8 T cells in ankylosing spondylitis. TCRdb reanalysed the 5' RACE reads using MiXCR and keeps one entry per CDR3 protein. In the table there are 700,000 to 1,000,000 distinct CDR3 sequences, about 12% of which are singletons. Study observations and caveats: What appeared characteristic of ankylosing spondylitis blood was a TCR beta motif of under 10 highly homologous variants. In reactive arthritis synovial fluid and blood, some motif variants had been reported before.

This clonotype appeared many times. Its specificity is not known. CDR3 length equals 13 residues. Germline V gives CDR1 LGHNA, CDR2 YSLEER. V shed 3 bases, J shed 7 bases, and the junction held 4 bases outside the gene matches. Sequencing was carried out using blood, either unsorted or a sorted T cell fraction (not recorded which). This TCR came from a male donor with ankylosing spondylitis. This chain uses TRBV4-3 with TRBJ1-2; 8 bases map to TRBD1. CDR3 sequence: CASSQRTGTGYTF. CDR3 coding DNA: TGCGCCAGCAGCCAGAGGACAGGGACTGGCTACACCTTC.